The TCR beta chain under discussion was sequenced for a study of T cells in Graves' hyperthyroidism and ophthalmopathy. Turning to the study itself: Blood from the periphery was taken at initial diagnosis, before any treatment. Notes on the study in general: Peripheral blood also featured most of the thyroid clonotypes expanded above 0.001.

The junction had 4 bases not matched to a gene; V was cut back by 2 bases and J by 3 bases. The CDR3 consists of 14 residues. Germline V gene lookup returns CDR1 SGDLS and CDR2 YYNGEE. TCR beta CDR3 region amplification was performed from RNA transcripts. Primed by the HTBI set, a first-round RT-PCR was run on the TCR CDR3. TCRdb re-called the multiplex PCR reads with MiXCR, one entry per CDR3 protein. The table has about 640,000 distinct CDR3 sequences, about a fifth seen once; the top ten hold about 34%. Fresh peripheral blood, 7.5 to 10 ml, yielded the PBMCs. This clonotype was detected only a few times. Its specificity is not known.

J is TRBJ2-7 and V is TRBV9, with 8 nucleotides matching TRBD1. Sample: blood. The clonotype was recovered from a man aged 30-40 years with Graves' ophthalmopathy. CDR3 sequence (DNA): TGTGCCAGCAGCGTTTTGGACAGGGACTACGAGCAGTACTTC. It encodes CASSVLDRDYEQYF.